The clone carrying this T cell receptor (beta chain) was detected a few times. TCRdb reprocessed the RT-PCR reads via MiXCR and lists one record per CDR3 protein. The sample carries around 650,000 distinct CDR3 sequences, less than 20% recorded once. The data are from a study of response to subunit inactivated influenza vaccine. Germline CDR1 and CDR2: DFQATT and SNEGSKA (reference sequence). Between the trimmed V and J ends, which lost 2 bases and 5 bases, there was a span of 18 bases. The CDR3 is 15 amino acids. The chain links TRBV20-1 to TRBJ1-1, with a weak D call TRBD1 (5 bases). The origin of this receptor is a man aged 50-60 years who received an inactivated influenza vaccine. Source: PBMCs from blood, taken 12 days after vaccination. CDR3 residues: CSARKLAGKGTEAFF. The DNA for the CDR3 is TGCAGTGCTAGAAAGTTGGCAGGGAAAGGAACTGAAGCTTTCTTT.